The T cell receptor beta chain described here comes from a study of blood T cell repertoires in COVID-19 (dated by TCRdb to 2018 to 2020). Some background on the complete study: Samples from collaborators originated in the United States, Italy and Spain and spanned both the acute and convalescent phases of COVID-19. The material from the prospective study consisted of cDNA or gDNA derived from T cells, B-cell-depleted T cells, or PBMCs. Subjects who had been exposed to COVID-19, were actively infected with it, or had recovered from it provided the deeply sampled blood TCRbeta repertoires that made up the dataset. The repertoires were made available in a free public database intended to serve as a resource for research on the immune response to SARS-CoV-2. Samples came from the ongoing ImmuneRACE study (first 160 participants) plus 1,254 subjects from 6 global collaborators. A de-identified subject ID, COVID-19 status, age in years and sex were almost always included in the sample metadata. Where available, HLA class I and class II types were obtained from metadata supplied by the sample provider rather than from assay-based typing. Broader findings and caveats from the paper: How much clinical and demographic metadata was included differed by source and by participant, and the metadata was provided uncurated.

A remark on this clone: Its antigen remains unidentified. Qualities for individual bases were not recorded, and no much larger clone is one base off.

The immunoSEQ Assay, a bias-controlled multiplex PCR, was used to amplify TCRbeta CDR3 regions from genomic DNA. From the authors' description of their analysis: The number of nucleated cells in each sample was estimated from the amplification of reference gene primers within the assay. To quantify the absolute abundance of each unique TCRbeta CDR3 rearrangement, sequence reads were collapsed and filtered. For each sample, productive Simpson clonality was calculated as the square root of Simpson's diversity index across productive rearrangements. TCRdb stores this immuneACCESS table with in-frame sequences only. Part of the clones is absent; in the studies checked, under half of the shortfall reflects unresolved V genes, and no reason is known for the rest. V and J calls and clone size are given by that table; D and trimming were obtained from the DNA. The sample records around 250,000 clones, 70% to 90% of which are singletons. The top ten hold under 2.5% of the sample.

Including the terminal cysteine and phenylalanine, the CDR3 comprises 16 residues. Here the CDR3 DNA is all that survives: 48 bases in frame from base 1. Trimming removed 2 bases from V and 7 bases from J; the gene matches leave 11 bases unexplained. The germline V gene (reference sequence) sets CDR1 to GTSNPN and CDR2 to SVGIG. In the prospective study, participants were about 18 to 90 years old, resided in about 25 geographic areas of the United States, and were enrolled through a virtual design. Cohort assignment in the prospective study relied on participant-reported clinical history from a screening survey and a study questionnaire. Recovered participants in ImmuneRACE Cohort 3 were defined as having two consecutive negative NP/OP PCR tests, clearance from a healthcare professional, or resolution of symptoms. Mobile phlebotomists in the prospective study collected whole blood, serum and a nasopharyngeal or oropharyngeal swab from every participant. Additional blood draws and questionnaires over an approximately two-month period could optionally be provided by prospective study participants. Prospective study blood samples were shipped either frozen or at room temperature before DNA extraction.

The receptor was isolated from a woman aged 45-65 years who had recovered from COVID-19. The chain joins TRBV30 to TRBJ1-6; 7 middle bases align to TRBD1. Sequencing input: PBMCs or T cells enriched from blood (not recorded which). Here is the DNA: TGTGCCTGGAGTTCCTACCGACAGGGTTACAATTCACCCCTCCACTTT. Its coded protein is CAWSSYRQGYNSPLHF.